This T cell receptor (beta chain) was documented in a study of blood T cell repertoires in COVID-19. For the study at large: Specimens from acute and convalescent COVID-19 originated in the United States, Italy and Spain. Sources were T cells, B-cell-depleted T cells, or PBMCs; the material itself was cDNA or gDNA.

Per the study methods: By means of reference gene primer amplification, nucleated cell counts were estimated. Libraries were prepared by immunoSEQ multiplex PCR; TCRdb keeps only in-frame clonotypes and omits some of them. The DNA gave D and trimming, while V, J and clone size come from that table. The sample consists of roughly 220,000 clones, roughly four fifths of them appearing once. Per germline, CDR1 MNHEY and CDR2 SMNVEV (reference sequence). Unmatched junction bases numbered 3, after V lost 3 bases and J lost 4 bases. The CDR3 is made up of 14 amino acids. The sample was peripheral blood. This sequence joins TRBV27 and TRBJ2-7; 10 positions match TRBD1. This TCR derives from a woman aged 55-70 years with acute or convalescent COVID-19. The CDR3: CASSFGTGVYEQYF. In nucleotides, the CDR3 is TGTGCCAGCAGTTTTGGGACAGGGGTGTACGAGCAGTACTTC.